These T cell receptor beta chains were read from a single sample in a study of blood T cell repertoires in COVID-19. Sequencing used immunoSEQ multiplex PCR; TCRdb keeps in-frame clones, though not all of them. Seen here are about 300,000 clones, around 83% observed once, and the top ten hold approximately 1.3%. Sequencing input: peripheral blood. All receptors come from a woman aged 50 to 60 with acute or convalescent COVID-19. The CDR3 runs from the conserved cysteine through the conserved F or W. D genes are given only for firm matches. The listing skips clone size in some rows; elsewhere it reads once, few, many or a size class.

d_gene	v_gene	abundance	j_gene	len	CDR3nt	CDR3aa
TRBD2	TRBV4-2	-	TRBJ2-1	16	TGTGCCAGCAGCCAAGTACCGGGAGGGCCAGGGTTTGAGCAGTTCTTC	CASSQVPGGPGFEQFF
TRBD1	TRBV2	-	TRBJ1-6	17	TGTGCCAGCAGTCCGAGGGCAGGGGGCGCAAATAATTCACCCCTCCACTTT	CASSPRAGGANNSPLHF
-	TRBV12-5	-	TRBJ2-2	16	TGTGCTAGTGCCCCTAAGGGACAACCTTACACCGGGGAGCTGTTTTTT	CASAPKGQPYTGELFF
-	TRBV23-1	-	TRBJ2-3	19	TGCGCCAGCAGTCCTACTTGGCCCCTTTGCGGGGGCTCCACAGATACGCAGTATTTT	CASSPTWPLCGGSTDTQYF
-	TRBV12-3/TRBV12-4	-	TRBJ1-2	13	TGTGCCAGCAGTTCGCATCAGGGATACGGCTACACCTTC	CASSSHQGYGYTF
TRBD1	TRBV19	-	TRBJ2-1	15	TGTGCCAGTAGGAAAGACAGGGGATTCTACAATGAGCAGTTCTTC	CASRKDRGFYNEQFF
-	TRBV5-1	-	TRBJ1-5	13	TGCGCCAGCAGCGCCAGTGGAGATCAGCCCCAGCATTTT	CASSASGDQPQHF
TRBD1	TRBV6-1	-	TRBJ1-2	16	TGTGCCAGCAGTGAAACCTGGACAGGAGCTAACTATGGCTACACCTTC	CASSETWTGANYGYTF
-	TRBV29-1	once	TRBJ2-5	13	TGCAGCGTTGGTCGACAAGCACAAGAGACCCAGTACTTC	CSVGRQAQETQYF
TRBD1	TRBV24-1	-	TRBJ2-2	15	TGTGCCACCAGTGACTCGGGACAGGGGTTCGGGGAGCTGTTTTTT	CATSDSGQGFGELFF
-	TRBV21-1	-	TRBJ2-3	16	TGTGCCAGCAGCGACCGGGACAGCCTTTACACAGATACGCAGTATTTT	CASSDRDSLYTDTQYF
TRBD1	TRBV30	once	TRBJ1-3	15	TGTGCCTGGAGGGCAAAGGGGGCAAGGGGAAACACCATATATTTT	CAWRAKGARGNTIYF
-	TRBV5-1	-	TRBJ2-5	15	TGCGCCAGCAGCTTGGAGTCAGGGAAAGGGGAGACCCAGTACTTC	CASSLESGKGETQYF
TRBD1	TRBV6-6	-	TRBJ1-1	12	TGTGCCAGCAGTTCGACAGGGATGAGAGCTTTCTTT	CASSSTGMRAFF
-	TRBV6-5	-	TRBJ2-6	16	TGTGCCAGCAGTTACTCGAGCGGCTCTGGGGCCAACGTCCTGACTTTC	CASSYSSGSGANVLTF
TRBD1	TRBV6-2/TRBV6-3	-	TRBJ1-1	14	TGTGCCAGCAGTTACCAAACAGGGGGCACTGAAGCTTTCTTT	CASSYQTGGTEAFF
-	TRBV10-3	-	TRBJ1-2	13	TGTGCCATCAGTGAGCCGGCGGGCTATGGCTACACCTTC	CAISEPAGYGYTF
TRBD2	TRBV6-5	once	TRBJ2-5	13	TGTGCCACCGGCCGGGGGGTAGGGGAGACCCAGTACTTC	CATGRGVGETQYF
-	TRBV3-1/TRBV3-2	-	TRBJ2-1	13	TGTGCCAGCAGCCACTCCGCGCCCAATGAGCAGTTCTTC	CASSHSAPNEQFF
TRBD1	TRBV2	-	TRBJ2-7	14	TGTGCCAGCAGTGAGCGGTGGACAGGTAACGAGCAGTACTTC	CASSERWTGNEQYF
-	TRBV5-1	few	TRBJ2-2	14	TGCGCCAGCAGCTCCCGACTAGAACTCGGGGAGCTGTTTTTT	CASSSRLELGELFF
-	TRBV30	-	TRBJ1-2	12	TGTGCCTGGAGCCCTGTTAACTATGGCTACACCTTC	CAWSPVNYGYTF
-	TRBV30	-	TRBJ1-2	12	TGTGCCTGGAGTACAGGGAACTATGGCTACACCTTC	CAWSTGNYGYTF
TRBD2	TRBV7-3	once	TRBJ2-1	15	TGTGCCAGCAGCTTACTAGCGGGAGGGAACAATGAGCAGTTCTTC	CASSLLAGGNNEQFF
-	TRBV5-5	once	TRBJ1-2	17	TGTGCCAGCAGCTTGGCCTTGATTGACCTCGGGGATTATGGCTACACCTTC	CASSLALIDLGDYGYTF
TRBD1	TRBV9	-	TRBJ2-5	15	TGTGCCAGCAGCATAGGGACAGCCCTCCAAGAGACCCAATACTTC	CASSIGTALQETQYF
-	TRBV2	-	TRBJ2-3	15	TGTGCCAGCAGTGAAGCGCTAGGGGTGGTCGATACGCAGTATTTT	CASSEALGVVDTQYF
-	TRBV6-5	-	TRBJ1-2	13	TGTGCCAGCACTTTTGAGACTTCTCTTGGCTACACCTTC	CASTFETSLGYTF
TRBD1	TRBV7-2	-	TRBJ2-4	19	TGTGCCAGCAGCTTAGGGGCGGGGACAGGGGGTTTAGCCAAAAACATTCAGTACTTC	CASSLGAGTGGLAKNIQYF
TRBD2	TRBV30	-	TRBJ2-1	12	TGTGCCTGGAAGGCTAGCGGAGGCGAGCAGTTCTTC	CAWKASGGEQFF
-	TRBV3-1/TRBV3-2	-	TRBJ2-7	13	TGTGCCAGCAGCCAAGACTACAGGGCAGCGCAGTACTTC	CASSQDYRAAQYF
-	TRBV10-1	once	TRBJ2-7	13	TGCGCCAGCAGTGAGTCGGGGGGTCCCGAGCAGTACTTC	CASSESGGPEQYF
TRBD2	TRBV25-1	-	TRBJ2-2	17	TGTGCCAGCAGTGTCGGGCATAGCGGGAGGTGGACCGGGGAGCTGTTTTTT	CASSVGHSGRWTGELFF
-	TRBV2	-	TRBJ1-1	12	TGTGCCAGCTGTATCCTGAACACTGAAGCTTTCTTT	CASCILNTEAFF
-	TRBV5-8	-	TRBJ1-2	13	TGTGCCAGCATGGGGGGAACCACCTATGGCTACACCTTC	CASMGGTTYGYTF
TRBD1	TRBV2	-	TRBJ1-1	14	TGTGCCAGCAGTTTGTGGACAGGGAACACTGAAGCTTTCTTT	CASSLWTGNTEAFF
TRBD2	TRBV7-9	-	TRBJ2-3	15	TGTGCCAGCAGCAAAGGACTAGCGGGCTCAGATACGCAGTATTTT	CASSKGLAGSDTQYF
TRBD1	TRBV6-5	-	TRBJ2-2	16	TGTGCCAGCAGTTCCGTGACAGGGGCGGCCACCGGGGAGCTGTTTTTT	CASSSVTGAATGELFF
TRBD2	TRBV12-5	-	TRBJ2-1	19	TGTGCTAGTGGTTTGGCCACGGGACTAGCGGGAGAGGGGGGCAATGAGCAGTTCTTC	CASGLATGLAGEGGNEQFF
-	TRBV10-2	-	TRBJ2-2	16	TGCGCCAGCAGTGAAATGGCAGGTTACGGCACCGGGGAGCTGTTTTTT	CASSEMAGYGTGELFF
-	TRBV5-4	-	TRBJ2-7	16	TGTGCCAGCAGCCCCAGGGTGGCAAGATCGGGTTACGAGCAGTACTTC	CASSPRVARSGYEQYF
-	TRBV7-2	once	TRBJ2-1	15	TGTGCCAGCAGCTTAGCCAGGGTAACCTACAATGAGCAGTTCTTC	CASSLARVTYNEQFF
-	TRBV2	-	TRBJ2-1	16	TGTGCCAGCAGTTTTAGCGCGTTCAGCTCCTACAATGAGCAGTTCTTC	CASSFSAFSSYNEQFF
-	TRBV10-1	-	TRBJ1-6	14	TGCGCCAGCAGTGATGGGGGAGGTGATTCACCCCTCCACTTT	CASSDGGGDSPLHF
TRBD1	TRBV4-1	-	TRBJ2-2	16	TGCGCCAGCAGCCAAGACAGGGGGCAGCGGACCGGGGAGCTGTTTTTT	CASSQDRGQRTGELFF
-	TRBV12-3/TRBV12-4	few	TRBJ1-1	11	TGTGCCAGCAGCCCCCGGGAGGGAGCTTTCTTT	CASSPREGAFF
-	TRBV4-1	few	TRBJ2-2	17	TGCGCCAGCAGCCAAGGGGGCCCGGGGGGCCCCCCCGGGGAGCTGTTTTTT	CASSQGGPGGPPGELFF
-	TRBV19	once	TRBJ1-2	13	TGTGCCAGTACGACAGCCAATGGATATGGCTACACCTTC	CASTTANGYGYTF
TRBD1	TRBV10-3	few	TRBJ1-1	15	TGTGCCACCGGGGATGGGACAGGGAGGAACACTGAAGCTTTCTTT	CATGDGTGRNTEAFF
-	TRBV7-9	-	TRBJ2-6	17	TGTGCCAGCAGCTTAGACGGTGGGAGCTCTGGGGCCAACGTCCTGACTTTC	CASSLDGGSSGANVLTF
TRBD1	TRBV5-4	-	TRBJ2-5	13	TGTGCCAGCAGCCGGGACAGGGGGGAGACCCAGTACTTC	CASSRDRGETQYF
-	TRBV7-9	-	TRBJ1-5	15	TGTGCCAGCAGTCCAAAGGGAGGGTCCAATCAGCCCCAGCATTTT	CASSPKGGSNQPQHF
TRBD1	TRBV5-8	-	TRBJ2-6	13	TGTGCCAGCAGCTTGGCCGGTGGGGACAGCTTGACTTTC	CASSLAGGDSLTF
-	TRBV3-1/TRBV3-2	few	TRBJ2-6	17	TGTGCCAGCAGCCAAGAGGGGCCAGGGGCTGGGGCCAACGTCCTGACTTTC	CASSQEGPGAGANVLTF
TRBD1	TRBV7-2	-	TRBJ1-1	12	TGTGCCAGCGGGACAGGGAACACTGAAGCTTTCTTT	CASGTGNTEAFF
TRBD1	TRBV2	once	TRBJ1-5	15	TGTGCCAGCACTACGGACAGGGGGGGAAGTCAGCCCCAGCATTTT	CASTTDRGGSQPQHF
-	TRBV6-2/TRBV6-3	-	TRBJ2-5	15	TGTGCCAGCAGTTACTCGATGAGGAGCCAAGAGACCCAGTACTTC	CASSYSMRSQETQYF
TRBD1	TRBV25-1	-	TRBJ1-1	14	TGTGCCAGCAGTTCCGGGACAGCGAACACTGAAGCTTTCTTT	CASSSGTANTEAFF
TRBD2	TRBV30	few	TRBJ2-7	14	TGTGCCTGGAGTGAAGGCGGGAGTTTCCACGAGCAGTACTTC	CAWSEGGSFHEQYF
-	TRBV2	-	TRBJ1-4	14	TGTGCCAGCAGTGAAAATCAGGGCAGGGAAAAACTGTTTTTT	CASSENQGREKLFF